This T cell receptor (beta chain) was obtained from a study of blood T cells in healthy people across ages. Whole-study results and caveats: Donor CMV infection status was unknown, possibly confounding age-related changes in expanded clonotypes. Among long-lived donors, naive CD4+ cells were more numerous and diversity higher than in aged donors.

Combining a sample-barcoded 5' primer with a J-beta primer mix, a second PCR ran for roughly 6 to 11 cycles. From the 5' RACE reads, TCRdb called clonotypes with MiXCR, one entry per CDR3 protein. Of hundreds of thousands of distinct CDR3 sequences in the sample, about 29% were seen once. This clonotype was picked up one time. Its cognate antigen is unknown. The data also belong to a second study, concerning T cells of mothers and their children. This second study notes: A few healthy Caucasian mothers, along with their six children, were the donors.

What was sequenced was blood. This TCR derives from a boy aged 2-15 years in good health.

Here the CDR3 reads CASSLQTYNEQFF. CDR3 nucleotide sequence: TGTGCCAGCAGCTTACAGACCTACAATGAGCAGTTCTTC. V and J are TRBV7-2 and TRBJ2-7, with no clear D. The DNA end is a closer match to TRBJ2-1, so the J assignment may be wrong. CDR1 and CDR2 from the germline V gene are SGHTA and FQGNSA. This CDR3 contains 13 residues.